Listed below are T cell receptor beta chains from one sample, sequenced in a study of blood T cell repertoires in COVID-19. The repertoire was sequenced with immunoSEQ multiplex PCR; TCRdb's copy has only in-frame clones and lacks some. Altogether roughly 400,000 clones are present, roughly 88% being singletons, with the ten largest covering approximately 1.5%. The sequencing input was PBMCs or T cells enriched from blood (not recorded which). The origin of the receptors is a woman between 18 and 29 years old who had been exposed to COVID-19. The CDR3 runs from the conserved cysteine through the conserved F or W. The D gene is left open where the match is weak. Size is stated for part of the rows, as once, few or many counts, or as a class when the clone is expanded.

cdr3_length	d_call	j_call	clone_size	v_call	cdr3_aa	cdr3_nt
17	TRBD2	TRBJ2-2	-	TRBV9	CASSAPLREDTTGELFF	TGTGCCAGCAGCGCACCTCTCCGGGAGGACACCACCGGGGAGCTGTTTTTT
16	TRBD1	TRBJ2-2	-	TRBV25-1	CASSEGTGADTGELFF	TGTGCCAGCAGTGAAGGGACAGGGGCGGACACCGGGGAGCTGTTTTTT
13	TRBD1	TRBJ1-4	once	TRBV6-5	CAKPGQNEEKLFF	TGTGCCAAGCCGGGACAGAATGAGGAAAAACTGTTTTTT
14	-	TRBJ2-1	-	TRBV10-2	CASSVVGSQNEQFF	TGCGCCAGCAGTGTTGTAGGGAGCCAAAATGAGCAGTTCTTC
16	TRBD1	TRBJ2-7	-	TRBV10-3	CAISGRNRDSSYEQYF	TGTGCCATCAGTGGCAGAAACCGGGACAGCTCCTACGAGCAGTACTTC
17	TRBD2	TRBJ2-1	-	TRBV27	CASSSPEIAGGYNEQFF	TGTGCCAGCAGTTCCCCGGAAATAGCGGGAGGGTACAATGAGCAGTTCTTC
15	TRBD1	TRBJ1-5	few	TRBV6-5	CASSSRDRGNQPQHF	TGTGCCAGCAGCAGCCGGGACAGGGGTAATCAGCCCCAGCATTTT
15	TRBD1	TRBJ2-1	few	TRBV2	CASSAQGQGLNEQFF	TGTGCCAGCAGTGCTCAGGGACAGGGGTTGAATGAGCAGTTCTTC
14	-	TRBJ2-7	-	TRBV7-2	CASSLSHSSYEQYF	TGTGCCAGCAGCTTATCCCATAGCTCCTACGAGCAGTACTTC
12	TRBD2	TRBJ2-3	-	TRBV27	CASGGGTDTQYF	TGTGCCAGCGGGGGAGGGACAGATACGCAGTATTTT
11	-	TRBJ1-1	-	TRBV3-1/TRBV3-2	CASRRNTEAFF	TGTGCCAGCCGTCGGAACACTGAAGCTTTCTTT
16	TRBD1	TRBJ2-5	-	TRBV5-1	CASSLGAGGAWETQYF	TGCGCCAGCAGCTTGGGTGCAGGGGGCGCGTGGGAGACCCAGTACTTC
15	TRBD1	TRBJ1-1	-	TRBV5-1	CASSTAGQANTEAFF	TGCGCCAGCAGCACGGCGGGACAGGCGAACACTGAAGCTTTCTTT
12	-	TRBJ1-3	few	TRBV29-1	CSVGQYGNTIYF	TGCAGCGTTGGACAGTACGGAAACACCATATATTTT
16	TRBD2	TRBJ2-1	-	TRBV19	CASTDLTSGTYNEQFF	TGTGCCAGTACCGACCTGACTAGCGGAACCTACAATGAGCAGTTCTTC
17	TRBD1	TRBJ2-1	once	TRBV9	CASSVAGGTGVYNEQFF	TGTGCCAGCAGCGTAGCCGGGGGGACAGGGGTTTACAATGAGCAGTTCTTC
16	-	TRBJ1-3	-	TRBV5-5	CASSSDGLSSGNTIYF	TGTGCCAGCAGCTCGGACGGACTAAGCTCTGGAAACACCATATATTTT
16	TRBD1	TRBJ1-2	-	TRBV7-9	CASSFPGQGPLGGYTF	TGTGCCAGCAGCTTCCCGGGACAGGGCCCCTTGGGTGGCTACACCTTC
19	-	TRBJ1-1	-	TRBV4-3	CASSQAGFGEVYVNTEAFF	TGCGCCAGCAGCCAAGCGGGGTTTGGAGAGGTGTACGTTAACACTGAAGCTTTCTTT
16	TRBD1	TRBJ1-2	-	TRBV15	CATSTLTGGIDYGYTF	TGTGCCACCAGCACCCTAACAGGGGGCATCGACTATGGCTACACCTTC
13	-	TRBJ1-3	-	TRBV12-3/TRBV12-4	CASRGSSGNTIYF	TGTGCCTCTCGGGGTAGCTCTGGAAACACCATATATTTT
15	-	TRBJ2-2	-	TRBV2	CASSDPGRERRELFF	TGTGCCAGCAGCGACCCGGGACGGGAGCGCCGGGAGCTGTTTTTT
16	TRBD2	TRBJ2-3	-	TRBV9	CASSVGGGGPTDTQYF	TGTGCCAGCAGCGTAGGGGGCGGGGGGCCCACAGATACGCAGTATTTT
15	-	TRBJ1-2	-	TRBV28	CASSLGGAWNYGYTF	TGTGCCAGCAGTTTAGGTGGGGCTTGGAACTATGGCTACACCTTC
11	-	TRBJ1-1	-	TRBV13	CASSLDYEAFF	TGTGCCAGCAGCTTAGATTATGAAGCTTTCTTT
17	TRBD1	TRBJ2-1	-	TRBV12-5	CASGLILTGGMGNEQFF	TGTGCTAGTGGTTTGATATTGACAGGGGGCATGGGCAATGAGCAGTTCTTC
15	-	TRBJ1-2	once	TRBV6-1	CASSEGPGEPYGYTF	TGTGCCAGCAGTGAAGGTCCGGGGGAGCCCTATGGCTACACCTTC